This paragraph reports one TCR beta chain. Time point specified: baseline pretreatment blood. As to treatment: 15 Gy SBRT to primary tumor, nephrectomy 4 weeks later. The source of the sample is a study of radiation and T cells in renal cell carcinoma. Method: immunoSEQ multiplex PCR; TCRdb's copy keeps in-frame clones and lacks some. Among 95,000 or so clones listed, approximately 86% were seen once. CDR1 is SGHNT and CDR2 is YYREEE in the germline V gene (reference sequence). CDR3 length equals 13 residues. V lost 2 bases and J lost 3, with 5 bases in between. This receptor was obtained from a man in his forties or fifties with renal cell carcinoma. The rearrangement uses TRBV5-4 and TRBJ2-2; D is unresolved. The material was blood, obtained from a patient whose treatment included radiotherapy and nephrectomy. CDR3 region: CASSFLDTGELFF. The CDR3, as DNA: TGTGCCAGCAGCTTCTTGGACACCGGGGAGCTGTTTTTT.